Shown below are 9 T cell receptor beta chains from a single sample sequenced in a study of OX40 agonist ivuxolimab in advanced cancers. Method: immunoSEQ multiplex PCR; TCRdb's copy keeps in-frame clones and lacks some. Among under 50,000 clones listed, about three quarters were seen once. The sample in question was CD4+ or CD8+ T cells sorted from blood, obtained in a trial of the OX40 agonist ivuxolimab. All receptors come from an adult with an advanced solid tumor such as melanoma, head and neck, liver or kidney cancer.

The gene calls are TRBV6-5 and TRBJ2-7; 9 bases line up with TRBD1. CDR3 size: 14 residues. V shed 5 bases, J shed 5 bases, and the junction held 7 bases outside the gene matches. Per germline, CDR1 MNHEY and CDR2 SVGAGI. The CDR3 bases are TGTGCCAGCAGTCCGGGACAGGGATTTGACGAGCAGTACTTC. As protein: CASSPGQGFDEQYF.

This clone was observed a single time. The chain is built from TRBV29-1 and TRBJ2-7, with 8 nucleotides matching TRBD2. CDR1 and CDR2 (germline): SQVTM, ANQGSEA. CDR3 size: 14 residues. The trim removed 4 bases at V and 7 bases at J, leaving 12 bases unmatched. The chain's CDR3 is CSVGSLSGREEQYF. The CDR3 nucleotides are TGCAGCGTTGGATCCCTGAGCGGGAGAGAAGAGCAGTACTTC.

As DNA, the CDR3 is TGTGCCAGCAAGGCAGCCCTAGCCAAAAACATTCAGTACTTC. It translates to CASKAALAKNIQYF. The V call is TRBV6-5, the J call TRBJ2-4; no definite D call. The CDR3 loop spans 14 amino acids. CDR1 and CDR2 (germline): MNHEY, SVGAGI. Trimming removed 7 bases at V and 0 bases at J, with 10 bases between.

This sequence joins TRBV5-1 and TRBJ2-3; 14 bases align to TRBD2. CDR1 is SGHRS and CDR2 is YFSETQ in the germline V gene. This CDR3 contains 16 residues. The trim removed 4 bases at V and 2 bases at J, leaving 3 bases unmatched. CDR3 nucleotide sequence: TGCGCCAGCAGCCGACTAGCGGGAGGGAACACAGATACGCAGTATTTT. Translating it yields CASSRLAGGNTDTQYF.

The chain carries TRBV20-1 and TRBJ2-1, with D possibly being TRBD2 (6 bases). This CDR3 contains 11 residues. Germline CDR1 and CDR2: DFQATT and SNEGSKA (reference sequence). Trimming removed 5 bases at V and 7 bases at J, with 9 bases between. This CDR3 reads CSAPTRNEQFF. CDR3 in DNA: TGCAGTGCTCCGACTAGGAATGAGCAGTTCTTC.

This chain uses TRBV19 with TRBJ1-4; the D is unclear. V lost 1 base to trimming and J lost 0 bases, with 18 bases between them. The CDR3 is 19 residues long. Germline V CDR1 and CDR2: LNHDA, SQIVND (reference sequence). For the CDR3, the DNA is TGTGCCAGTAGTATAGGTGTAGGGATGGATTTTGCAACTAATGAAAAACTGTTTTTT. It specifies CASSIGVGMDFATNEKLFF.

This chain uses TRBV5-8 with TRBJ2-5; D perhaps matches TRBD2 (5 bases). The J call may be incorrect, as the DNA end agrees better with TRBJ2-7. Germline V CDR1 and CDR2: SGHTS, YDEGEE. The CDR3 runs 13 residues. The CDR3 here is CASSLRGSYEQYF. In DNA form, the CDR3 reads TGTGCCAGCAGCTTGAGAGGGAGCTACGAGCAGTACTTC.

The CDR3 spells CASSQGWGVNQPQHF. The CDR3 region has the DNA TGCGCCAGCAGCCAAGGGTGGGGGGTCAATCAGCCCCAGCATTTT. The V and J genes are TRBV4-1 and TRBJ1-5, with a tentative D call TRBD1 (5 bases). The CDR3 runs to 15 residues. Trimming removed 1 base at V and 3 bases at J, with 10 bases between. Germline V gene lookup returns CDR1 MGHRA and CDR2 YSYEKL.

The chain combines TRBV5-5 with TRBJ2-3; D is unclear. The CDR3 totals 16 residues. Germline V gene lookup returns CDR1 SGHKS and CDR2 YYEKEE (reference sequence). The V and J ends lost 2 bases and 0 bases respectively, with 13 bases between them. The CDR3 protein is CASSLQGRPSTDTQYF. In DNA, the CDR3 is TGTGCCAGCAGCTTACAAGGGCGGCCTAGCACAGATACGCAGTATTTT.